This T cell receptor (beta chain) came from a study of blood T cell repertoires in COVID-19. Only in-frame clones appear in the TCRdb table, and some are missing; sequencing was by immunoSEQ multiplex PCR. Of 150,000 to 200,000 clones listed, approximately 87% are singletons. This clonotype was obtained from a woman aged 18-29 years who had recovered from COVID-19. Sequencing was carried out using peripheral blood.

This CDR3 reads CASSKGASNTGELFF. DNA for the CDR3: TGTGCCAGTAGTAAAGGGGCTTCGAACACCGGGGAGCTGTTTTTT. The chain links TRBV19 to TRBJ2-2, with a tentative D call TRBD1 (5 bases). V lost 4 bases, J lost 0 bases, and 9 bases lay in between. Germline CDR1 reads LNHDA; CDR2 reads SQIVND (reference sequence). CDR3 length equals 15 residues.